The sample holds a few counts of the clone carrying this T cell receptor (beta chain). The CDR3 runs to 15 residues. Germline V gene sequence: CDR1 LNHDA, CDR2 SQIVND (reference sequence). The junction had 7 bases not matched to a gene; V was cut back by 4 bases and J by 7 bases. Expressed TCRB transcripts got sequenced, as all isolated RNA was reverse transcribed. Sequenced by immunoSEQ multiplex PCR; TCRdb stores in-frame clones only, minus some. This table has 390,000 or so clones, about 15% appearing once. These data originate in a study of beta chain features in type 1 diabetes. The rearrangement uses TRBV19 and TRBJ2-7, with 13 bases matching TRBD2. This sequence was found in a man aged 30 to 39 in good health. The material sequenced was naive CD4+ T cells from blood. The DNA for the CDR3 is TGTGCCAGTAGTAGAGGACTAGCGGGAGTAGGTGAGCAGTACGTC. Its translation: CASSRGLAGVGEQYV.